These 14 T cell receptor beta chains were sequenced from one sample in a study of identical twins. MiXCR was run by TCRdb on the 5' RACE reads, yielding one entry per CDR3 protein. The sample consists of about 200,000 distinct CDR3 sequences, under 8.5% of them appearing once. This sample was shared with a second study, whose subject was T cells expressing NK-cell markers.

Sequenced material: CD8+ T cells sorted from blood. The receptors derive from a woman under 30 in good health.

In this sample, this clonotype turned up a few times. The chain couples TRBV14 to TRBJ2-3; possible D gene TRBD2, 7 bases. V was pared by 0 bases and J by 2 bases, with 21 bases between. This CDR3 contains 19 residues. Germline V gives CDR1 SGHDN, CDR2 FVKESK. CDR3: CASSQDGTKGGRNTDTQYF. The CDR3 DNA is TGTGCCAGCAGCCAAGATGGAACGAAGGGGGGGCGAAACACAGATACGCAGTATTTT.

This clonotype was detected many times. The chain links TRBV7-9 to TRBJ2-2; 14 bases fit TRBD2. Germline-derived CDR1 and CDR2 are SEHNR and FQNEAQ (reference sequence). The CDR3 totals 17 residues. Trimming removed 7 bases from V and 5 bases from J; junction bases left unmatched: 9. CDR3 sequence: CASTAGTSGSRTGELFF. CDR3 coding DNA: TGTGCCAGCACCGCCGGGACTAGCGGGAGTAGGACCGGGGAGCTGTTTTTT.

This clonotype was counted between two and nine times. This chain uses TRBV5-1 with TRBJ2-6; 7 nucleotides agree with TRBD1. This CDR3 region has 15 residues. V trimming: 5 bases; J trimming: 1 base; junction bases outside the gene matches: 3. Germline CDR1 SGHRS, CDR2 YFSETQ. This CDR3 is CASRSGGSGANVLTF. CDR3 DNA sequence: TGCGCCAGCAGATCAGGGGGATCTGGGGCCAACGTCCTGACTTTC. Supplemented by reference TRBV5-1 and TRBJ2-6, the full variable domain reads KAGVTQTPRYLIKTRGQQVTLSCSPISGHRSVSWYQQTPGQGLQFLFEYFSETQRNKGNFPGRFSGRQFSNSRSEMNVSTLELGDSALYLCASRSGGSGANVLTFGAGSRLTVL.

This clonotype was seen a handful of times. V is TRBV12-5 and J is TRBJ2-3, with 8 nucleotides matching TRBD1. J lost 3 bases, V lost 7 bases, and 3 bases had no gene match. CDR3 size: 13 residues. The germline V gene encodes CDR1 LGHNT and CDR2 FRNRAP. Here the CDR3 DNA reads TGTGCTAGTGAGGGACAGGTAACAGATACGCAGTATTTT. The encoded protein is CASEGQVTDTQYF. Full variable domain (outside the CDR3, taken from reference TRBV12-5 and TRBJ2-3): DARVTQTPRHKVTEMGQEVTMRCQPILGHNTVFWYRQTMMQGLELLAYFRNRAPLDDSGMPKDRFSAEMPDATLATLKIQPSEPRDSAVYFCASEGQVTDTQYFGPGTRLTVL.

The rearrangement links TRBV27 to TRBJ2-2, with D perhaps TRBD2 (7 bases). With 8 bases removed from V and 5 bases from J, the gap between germline ends came to 15 bases. CDR3 size: 14 residues. CDR1 and CDR2 (germline): MNHEY, SMNVEV (reference sequence). CDR3 sequence (DNA): TGTGCCAGCCAGGCGGGGGCCCTAACCGGGGAGCTGTTTTTT. Encoded protein: CASQAGALTGELFF.

This clonotype came up many times. J is TRBJ2-7 and V is TRBV7-2; D is unclear. Germline lookup yields CDR1 SGHTA and CDR2 FQGNSA. V shed 1 base and J shed 3 bases, with 10 bases lying between them. The CDR3 runs to 14 residues. CDR3 sequence (DNA): TGTGCCAGCAGCTTAGTGGGCATCGGCTACGAGCAGTACTTC. Translating it yields CASSLVGIGYEQYF.

The chain uses TRBV15 and TRBJ2-2; perhaps D is TRBD1 or TRBD2 (5 bases each). With 0 bases removed from V and 8 bases from J, the gap between germline ends came to 16 bases. Looked up from germline, CDR1 is LNHNV and CDR2 is YYDKDF (reference sequence). The CDR3 totals 16 residues. In DNA, the CDR3 is TGTGCCACCAGCAGAGATCCGGGACGAGGAGTTGGGGAGCTGTTTTTT. Encoded protein: CATSRDPGRGVGELFF.

Many counts were recorded for this clonotype. The chain has TRBV7-2 and TRBJ2-7, with D perhaps given as TRBD1 or TRBD2 (5 bases each). Germline-derived CDR1 and CDR2 are SGHTA and FQGNSA. Trimming pared 4 bases from V and 3 bases from J, leaving 10 bases between. CDR3 size: 13 residues. The CDR3, as DNA: TGTGCCAGCAGCTGGGGACCGAACTACGAGCAGTACTTC. This codes for CASSWGPNYEQYF.

This clonotype came up many times. The chain combines TRBV7-9 with TRBJ2-1, with D tentatively TRBD1 (6 bases). The CDR3 is 16 amino acids. Germline V gives CDR1 SEHNR, CDR2 FQNEAQ (reference sequence). V was shortened by 5 bases and J by 0 bases, with 14 bases between the two germline ends. The CDR3 is CASSITGHFSYNEQFF. CDR3 DNA: TGTGCCAGCAGCATCACGGGACATTTCTCCTACAATGAGCAGTTCTTC.

Ten or more counts support this clonotype. The V and J genes are TRBV7-9 and TRBJ1-2; unclear D gene. V lost 5 bases, J lost 3 bases, and 13 bases lay in between. The CDR3 runs 14 residues. Germline V CDR1 and CDR2: SEHNR, FQNEAQ (reference sequence). The CDR3 nucleotides read TGTGCCAGCAGCGGGCGGGAGAAAGACTATGGCTACACCTTC. Its translation is CASSGREKDYGYTF.

The chain carries TRBV27 and TRBJ2-7, with TRBD1 identical over 7 bases. CDR3 length equals 15 residues. Looked up from germline, CDR1 is MNHEY and CDR2 is SMNVEV (reference sequence). The V and J ends lost 2 bases and 2 bases, in that order; junction bases with no gene match: 6. DNA for the CDR3: TGTGCCAGCAGTTTACGAGACAGGGAACCCTACGAGCAGTACTTC. It encodes CASSLRDREPYEQYF.

This clonotype was found many times. V usage is TRBV12-3 or TRBV12-4 and J usage is TRBJ1-2; D gene ambiguous. This CDR3 contains 13 residues. The germline V and J ends were trimmed by 4 bases and 4 bases, with 10 bases remaining between them. CDR3 region: CASSSQALYGYTF. CDR3 bases: TGTGCCAGCAGTTCCCAGGCTCTCTATGGCTACACCTTC.

This clonotype was seen a few times. The chain recombines TRBV20-1 with TRBJ2-7; 10 bases are shared with TRBD2. Germline lookup yields CDR1 DFQATT and CDR2 SNEGSKA (reference sequence). The CDR3 is 16 residues long. V lost 3 bases, J lost 2 bases, and 10 bases stayed unmatched. CDR3 DNA: TGCAGTGCTAGTTTCACGCTAGCGGGAGCAACCTACGAGCAGTACTTC. Translated, it gives CSASFTLAGATYEQYF.

This clonotype was counted ten times or more. This chain links TRBV3-1 with TRBJ2-5; the D gene is possibly TRBD1 (6 bases). Between the trimmed V and J ends, which lost 5 bases and 0 bases, there was a span of 13 bases. This CDR3 has 15 residues. Germline CDR1 and CDR2: LGHDT and YNNKEL (reference sequence). The CDR3 coding sequence is TGTGCCAGCAGCTACAGGGTCGCCGACCAAGAGACCCAGTACTTC. It specifies CASSYRVADQETQYF.